The 5 T cell receptor beta chains presented below share a single source sample, sequenced in a study of radiotherapy plus CTLA-4 blockade in lung cancer. Assay: immunoSEQ multiplex PCR; the TCRdb copy retains only in-frame clones and omits some. Among tens of thousands of clones, 60% to 85% were seen once, and the ten largest hold 3% to 5%. The material sequenced was peripheral blood, taken from a patient treated with radiotherapy plus ipilimumab. These TCRs come from a human donor with non-small cell lung cancer who had a partial response to radiotherapy plus ipilimumab. Some clones in this sample may be carry-over from other donors' samples.

This chain uses TRBV6-1 with TRBJ1-4, with D possibly matching TRBD1 (5 bases). From germline, CDR1 is MNHNS and CDR2 SASEGT. CDR3 length equals 15 residues. Trimming took off 2 bases at V and 6 bases at J, with 13 bases between the two ends. The CDR3 region has the DNA TGTGCCAGCAGTGAACTGGACACCTTATATGAAAAACTGTTTTTT. Protein product: CASSELDTLYEKLFF.

The chain carries TRBV11-3 and TRBJ1-1; D ambiguous. The CDR3 runs 14 residues. Germline V gene data show CDR1 as SGHNT and CDR2 as YENEEA. The V end lost 1 base, the J end lost 1 base, and 7 bases lay between the germline ends. The CDR3 DNA reads TGTGCCAGCAGCTTAGTGGAGGGGAACACTGAAGCTTTCTTT. This gives the protein CASSLVEGNTEAFF.

The chain couples TRBV9 to TRBJ2-5, with TRBD1 matching 8 bases. Germline CDR1 SGDLS, CDR2 YYNGEE. The CDR3 consists of 16 residues. The junction had 9 bases not matched to a gene; V was cut back by 0 bases and J by 5 bases. The CDR3 spells CASSVAGRGPLETQYF. CDR3 bases: TGTGCCAGCAGCGTAGCGGGCAGGGGGCCCCTCGAGACCCAGTACTTC.

The chain joins TRBV7-2 to TRBJ2-7; 7 bases are shared with TRBD2. The CDR3 has 15 amino acids. After removal of 3 bases from V and 5 bases from J, the junction contained 10 bases not matched to a gene. The germline V gene has CDR1 SGHTA and CDR2 FQGNSA. CDR3 nucleotide sequence: TGTGCCAGCAGCTTCCCCGGCGGGGGTTTGAACGAGCAGTACTTC. Translated, it gives CASSFPGGGLNEQYF.

Here the CDR3 DNA reads TGTGCCAGCAGTTACCATAGCGGGGGGGCCGGGAATGAGCAGTTCTTC. This encodes CASSYHSGGAGNEQFF. The V gene is TRBV6-5, the J gene TRBJ2-1, with 11 bases identical to TRBD2. The CDR3 has 16 amino acids. Germline CDR1 MNHEY, CDR2 SVGAGI. The trim removed 2 bases at V and 7 bases at J, leaving 7 bases unmatched.